Below are 8 T cell receptor beta chains sequenced from a single sample in a study of blood T cells in healthy people across ages. The authors ran a second PCR of 7 to 11 cycles using a sample-barcoded 5' primer and a J-beta primer mix. MiXCR, applied by TCRdb to the 5' RACE reads, yields one record per CDR3 protein. The sample has hundreds of thousands of distinct CDR3 sequences, about 42% seen once; the top ten hold over 15%. The sample was blood. Receptors originate from a man at least 80 years old in good health.

The sample holds a few counts of this clonotype. The chain couples TRBV10-3 to TRBJ2-3; D is unresolved. Trimming removed 3 bases from V and 4 bases from J, with 8 bases in between. CDR1 and CDR2 (germline): ENHRY, SYGVKD. This CDR3 has 13 amino acids. For the CDR3, the DNA is TGTGCCATCAGTGAACCCGCCGCAGATACGCAGTATTTT. Translated, it gives CAISEPAADTQYF.

This CDR3 reads CASSYSGRPGTDTQYF. CDR3 in DNA: TGTGCCAGCAGTTACTCAGGGAGGCCGGGCACAGATACGCAGTATTTT. The gene calls are TRBV6-6 and TRBJ2-3; a weak D match, TRBD2 (6 bases). The CDR3 runs 16 residues. Trimming removed 0 bases from V and 1 base from J, with 11 bases in between. CDR1 is MNHNY, CDR2 SVGAGI, per germline (reference sequence).

This chain links TRBV5-1 with TRBJ2-5; 9 bases are shared with TRBD1. The CDR3 length is 17 residues. The germline V gene has CDR1 SGHRS and CDR2 YFSETQ. V shed 2 bases, J shed 11 bases, and the junction held 19 bases outside the gene matches. The CDR3 protein is CASSLSWTGDRNGEQYF. The CDR3, as DNA: TGCGCCAGCAGCTTATCGTGGACAGGGGACAGGAACGGTGAGCAGTACTTC. Supplemented by reference TRBV5-1 and TRBJ2-5, the full variable domain reads KAGVTQTPRYLIKTRGQQVTLSCSPISGHRSVSWYQQTPGQGLQFLFEYFSETQRNKGNFPGRFSGRQFSNSRSEMNVSTLELGDSALYLCASSLSWTGDRNGEQYFGPGTRLLVL.

CDR3 bases: TGCGCCAGCAGCGGTGGCGGGAGGTCTCTAGCCAAAAACATTCAGTACTTC. It is translated as CASSGGGRSLAKNIQYF. The V and J genes are TRBV5-1 and TRBJ2-4; 8 nucleotides match TRBD2. The CDR3 covers 17 residues. Trimming cost V 4 bases and J 0 bases; bases outside gene matches: 9. CDR1 is SGHRS and CDR2 is YFSETQ in the germline V gene.

The chain links TRBV3-1 to TRBJ1-4; D uncertain. CDR1 LGHDT and CDR2 YNNKEL come from the germline V gene (reference sequence). The CDR3 spans 15 residues. V gave up 0 bases and J gave up 8 bases, with 13 bases separating them. The CDR3 nucleotides read TGTGCCAGCAGCCAAGATGTACAGTCGGGAGAAAAACTGTTTTTT. Translated: CASSQDVQSGEKLFF.

The genes are TRBV10-2 and TRBJ2-7; D tentatively reads TRBD1 or TRBD2 (5 bases each). The CDR3 is 16 amino acids. The V gene's germline CDR1 is WSHSY and CDR2 SAAADI. V lost 0 bases, J lost 4 bases, and 16 bases lay in between. As DNA, the CDR3 is TGCGCCAGCAGTGAGTCAAACGGGGACGGCCCTTACGAGCAGTACTTC. Translation gives CASSESNGDGPYEQYF.

This clonotype was counted between two and nine times. The rearrangement uses TRBV6-5 and TRBJ2-4; D is undetermined. V dropped 7 bases and J dropped 13 bases, with 17 bases sitting between them. Germline loops: CDR1 MNHEY, CDR2 SVGAGI. This CDR3 has 12 residues. CDR3 sequence reads: CASTSDAGIQYF. As DNA, the CDR3 is TGTGCCAGCACCTCGGACGCAGGCATACAGTACTTC.

This clonotype came up many times. The CDR3 sequence is CASSLGGRGAYEQYF. The CDR3 DNA sequence: TGTGCCAGCTCCTTAGGGGGCCGGGGGGCTTACGAGCAGTACTTC. The chain employs TRBV12-3 or TRBV12-4 and TRBJ2-7; D tentatively fits TRBD1 or TRBD2 (7 bases each). V lost 8 bases and J 4 bases, leaving 21 bases between the germline ends. The CDR3 sequence is 15 residues long.